The 29 T cell receptor beta chains listed next were all sequenced from one sample in a study of regulatory T cells in long-lasting Graves disease. As for time point: newly diagnosed GD, antithyroid drugs for less than 3 months. The TCR library was made from RNA that had been extracted from PBMCs in TRIzol. HTBI primers from iRepertoire and Arm-PCR of CDR3 regions yielded the TCR beta libraries. TCRdb re-called the multiplex PCR reads through MiXCR, storing one row per CDR3 protein. This table holds around 500,000 distinct CDR3 sequences, about 12% found once. The same data also contributed to another study, on T cells in Graves' hyperthyroidism and ophthalmopathy.

The sample in question was peripheral blood mononuclear cells (PBMCs), obtained at new diagnosis, from a patient treated with antithyroid drugs. The receptors were sampled from a woman in her twenties or thirties with Graves disease.

The chain is built from TRBV19 and TRBJ1-5; no definite D call. The CDR3 contains 15 residues. CDR1 is LNHDA, CDR2 SQIVND, per germline (reference sequence). V was trimmed by 3 bases and J by 5 bases, leaving 14 bases between them. The CDR3 protein is CASSIWAGRDQPQHF. The CDR3 region has the DNA TGTGCCAGTAGTATTTGGGCAGGTAGGGATCAGCCCCAGCATTTT.

This clonotype was detected many times. CDR3: CATSDFPGGRGQGNSPLHF. Written as DNA, the CDR3 is TGTGCCACCAGTGATTTTCCCGGTGGAAGGGGTCAGGGAAATTCACCCCTCCACTTT. The rearrangement uses TRBV24-1 and TRBJ1-6, with D perhaps matching TRBD1 (5 bases). Trimming shortened V by 1 base and J by 7 bases, and 22 bases separated the two germline ends. Germline values: CDR1 KGHDR, CDR2 SFDVKD. This CDR3 region has 19 residues.

This clonotype has at least ten counts. The chain joins TRBV30 to TRBJ1-1; D is undetermined. V lost 5 bases and J 1 base, leaving 14 bases between the germline ends. The CDR3 runs to 14 residues. Germline CDR1 GTSNPN, CDR2 SVGIG (reference sequence). CDR3 protein: CAWELNRANTEAFF. CDR3 nucleotide sequence: TGTGCCTGGGAGTTGAACCGGGCGAACACTGAAGCTTTCTTT.

With respect to this clonotype: A much larger clone lies a single base off, so this may be a read error. Because the CDR3 is missing its conserved closing phenylalanine or tryptophan, this is likely a read error. The chain joins TRBV10-3 to TRBJ1-2, with D maybe TRBD1 (6 bases). With 6 bases removed from V and 0 bases from J, the gap between germline ends came to 8 bases. The CDR3 is made up of 13 amino acids. Germline-derived CDR1 and CDR2 are ENHRY and SYGVKD. Written as DNA, the CDR3 is TGTGCCATCAGAGGGACACCTAACTATGGCTACACCTAC. It specifies CAIRGTPNYGYTY.

This clonotype was picked up many times. The V and J genes are TRBV27 and TRBJ2-1; 11 nucleotides agree with TRBD2. The V gene's germline CDR1 is MNHEY and CDR2 SMNVEV (reference sequence). The V and J ends lost 3 bases and 4 bases, in that order; junction bases with no gene match: 11. The CDR3 contains 18 residues. CDR3 in amino acids: CASSFKGTSGLTYNEQFF. For the CDR3, the DNA is TGTGCCAGCAGTTTTAAAGGGACTAGCGGACTGACTTACAATGAGCAGTTCTTC.

This clonotype was found many times. The rearrangement links TRBV6-5 to TRBJ2-7; D is perhaps TRBD1 (5 bases). V lost 3 bases to trimming and J lost 6 bases, with 6 bases between them. The V gene's germline CDR1 is MNHEY and CDR2 SVGAGI. The CDR3 consists of 11 residues. The CDR3 bases are TGTGCCAGCAGTTATCAGGGCGAGCAGTACTTC. Protein sequence: CASSYQGEQYF.

This clonotype was counted between two and nine times. A much bigger clone sits one base away, suggesting this may be a read error. This chain links TRBV12-3 or TRBV12-4 with TRBJ2-3, with D possibly TRBD2 on 5 matching bases. The DNA end favors TRBJ2-5, so the J call may be wrong. The CDR3 is made up of 13 amino acids. The CDR3 coding sequence is TGTGCCAGCAGTTTGTTAAGGGAGCAGGCCCAGTACTTC. Translated: CASSLLREQAQYF.

This chain uses TRBV7-9 with TRBJ2-1; a weak D match, TRBD1 (6 bases). V lost 6 bases and J lost 3, with 18 bases in between. CDR1 and CDR2 (germline): SEHNR, FQNEAQ (reference sequence). The CDR3 has 16 residues. The CDR3 DNA sequence: TGTGCCAGCAGTCGCGGACCCCTCAGGGGCTACAATGAGCAGTTCTTC. This encodes CASSRGPLRGYNEQFF.

This clonotype showed up just a few times. This chain joins TRBV6-1 and TRBJ1-1; the D is unclear. Trimming cost V 5 bases and J 4 bases, with 14 bases left between them. The CDR3 loop spans 14 amino acids. The germline V gene has CDR1 MNHNS and CDR2 SASEGT. CDR3: CASSPHEERTEAFF. DNA for the CDR3: TGTGCCAGCAGTCCGCACGAGGAGCGCACTGAAGCTTTCTTT.

Note on this clonotype: The CDR3 does not close with the conserved phenylalanine or tryptophan, likely indicating a read error. The V gene is TRBV7-9, the J gene TRBJ1-1, with D possibly being TRBD1 (5 bases). This CDR3 comprises 15 residues. CDR1 SEHNR and CDR2 FQNEAQ come from the germline V gene (reference sequence). Trimming cost V 6 bases and J 0 bases, with 14 bases left between them. The CDR3 DNA sequence: TGTGCCAGCAGGGGAAGGCAGGGCATGAACACTGAAGCTTTCATT. Translation gives CASRGRQGMNTEAFI.

This clonotype was seen a few times. The chain employs TRBV6-1 and TRBJ1-2; maybe TRBD1 (5 bases). The V and J ends lost 6 bases and 3 bases respectively, with 11 bases between them. The CDR3 spans 13 residues. The V gene's germline CDR1 is MNHNS and CDR2 SASEGT. Written as DNA, the CDR3 is TGTGCCAGCAGCCTAGACAGACACTATGGCTACACCTTC. It yields the protein CASSLDRHYGYTF.

The table lists this clonotype with a few counts. The genes are TRBV4-1 and TRBJ2-1, with TRBD2 matching 12 bases. Germline V gene data show CDR1 as MGHRA and CDR2 as YSYEKL. This CDR3 has 16 residues. Losses at the gene ends were 5 bases for V and 8 bases for J; bases not matched to a gene: 10. The CDR3 coding sequence is TGCGCCAGCAGCTTACTAGCGGGAGGAATTTTGGATGAGCAGTTCTTC. This sequence encodes CASSLLAGGILDEQFF.

As for this clonotype: This may be a read error, as it is one base from a much larger clone. The chain uses TRBV11-2 and TRBJ2-1; D possibly corresponds to TRBD2 (6 bases). V was pared by 8 bases and J by 8 bases, with 13 bases between. Germline CDR1 and CDR2: SGHAT and FQNNGV. This CDR3 has 12 residues. DNA for the CDR3: TGTGCCAGCTGGCTTGGAGGGGATGAGCAGTTCTTC. Protein: CASWLGGDEQFF.

The chain recombines TRBV30 with TRBJ2-1; a weak D match, TRBD2 (7 bases). CDR1 is GTSNPN and CDR2 is SVGIG in the germline V gene (reference sequence). V gave up 3 bases and J gave up 4 bases, with 16 bases separating them. The CDR3 is 15 residues long. CDR3 residues: CAWRRLGGGYNEQFF. CDR3 DNA sequence: TGTGCCTGGAGGAGACTAGGGGGGGGGTACAATGAGCAGTTCTTC.

This clonotype has a count of ten or more. The chain uses TRBV3-1 and TRBJ2-5; 8 nucleotides agree with TRBD2. J was trimmed by 5 bases and V by 0 bases; bases with no gene match: 5. CDR3 length: 15 amino acids. The germline V gene has CDR1 LGHDT and CDR2 YNNKEL (reference sequence). The CDR3 DNA reads as TGTGCCAGCAGCCAAGACCCGGGACTAGACGAGACCCAGTACTTC. It codes for CASSQDPGLDETQYF.

This clonotype appeared many times. The rearrangement joins TRBV19 to TRBJ1-1; TRBD1 matches 9 bases. This CDR3 is built from 15 residues. Per the germline V gene, CDR1 is LNHDA and CDR2 is SQIVND (reference sequence). Trimming removed 5 bases from V and 5 bases from J; junction bases left unmatched: 9. CDR3 loop: CASSVPQGARTEAFF. The CDR3 DNA reads TGTGCCAGTAGTGTCCCACAGGGGGCGCGAACTGAAGCTTTCTTT.

This clonotype has a handful of counts. CDR3 in amino acids: CASSRQGRSQGEAFF. The CDR3 DNA reads as TGTGCCAGTTCCCGACAGGGGAGGAGTCAGGGGGAAGCTTTCTTT. V gene TRBV19 combines with J gene TRBJ1-1, with 8 bases matching TRBD1. Germline CDR1 is LNHDA and CDR2 is SQIVND (reference sequence). The V segment lost 8 bases and the J segment 8 bases; nucleotides outside the gene matches: 16. The CDR3 consists of 15 residues.

In this sample, this clonotype turned up many times. The chain joins TRBV7-9 to TRBJ1-6; no clear D. The germline V gene has CDR1 SEHNR and CDR2 FQNEAQ (reference sequence). V was trimmed by 5 bases and J by 3 bases, leaving 11 bases between them. This CDR3 contains 15 residues. The chain's CDR3 is CASSHKHHYNSPLHF. CDR3 in DNA: TGTGCCAGCAGCCACAAGCACCACTATAATTCACCCCTCCACTTT.

This clonotype was seen many times. The rearrangement joins TRBV7-2 to TRBJ2-5; D is possibly TRBD2 (7 bases). The CDR3 runs to 17 residues. Looked up from germline, CDR1 is SGHTA and CDR2 is FQGNSA. V dropped 3 bases and J dropped 4 bases, with 21 bases sitting between them. The CDR3 is CASSFDPRGGPRETQYF. The CDR3 coding sequence is TGTGCCAGCAGCTTCGACCCTAGGGGGGGGCCCCGAGAGACCCAGTACTTC. The full variable domain, in which reference TRBV7-2 and TRBJ2-5 provide the parts outside the CDR3, is GAGVSQSPSNKVTEKGKDVELRCDPISGHTALYWYRQSLGQGLEFLIYFQGNSAPDKSGLPSDRFSAERTGGSVSTLTIQRTQQEDSAVYLCASSFDPRGGPRETQYFGPGTRLLVL.

Ten or more counts support this clonotype. The chain combines TRBV15 with TRBJ2-5; 8 nucleotides line up with TRBD1. With V trimmed by 1 base and J by 5 bases, 12 bases remained unmatched. Per the germline V gene, CDR1 is LNHNV and CDR2 is YYDKDF (reference sequence). The CDR3 length is 17 residues. The CDR3 protein is CATSRAVRTGGVETQYF. The CDR3 DNA reads TGTGCCACCAGCAGAGCGGTCCGAACAGGGGGAGTCGAGACCCAGTACTTC.

This clonotype was observed many times. V and J are TRBV29-1 and TRBJ2-3; D gene uncertain. The germline gives CDR1 SQVTM, CDR2 ANQGSEA. Deletions cut 0 bases from V and 4 bases from J, with 11 bases between. The CDR3 covers 14 residues. DNA of the CDR3: TGCAGCGTTGAAGATCCTCCTGGGGCAGATACGCAGTATTTT. Translated: CSVEDPPGADTQYF.

The chain joins TRBV15 to TRBJ2-2; D possibly corresponds to TRBD2 (5 bases). Germline-derived CDR1 and CDR2 are LNHNV and YYDKDF (reference sequence). The CDR3 runs 13 residues. Trimming cost V 10 bases and J 7 bases, with 16 bases left between them. The CDR3 reads CASLQFAGGELFF. The CDR3 nucleotides read TGTGCCAGCCTACAGTTTGCGGGCGGGGAGCTGTTTTTT.

This rearrangement joins TRBV6-2 or TRBV6-3 to TRBJ2-1, with D possibly called TRBD1 or TRBD2 (5 bases each). The CDR3 has 15 residues. Germline V gene sequence: CDR1 MNHEY, CDR2 SVGEGT. Trimming cost V 6 bases and J 3 bases, with 15 bases left between them. The CDR3 nucleotides read TGTGCCAGCAGACCCGGGACGGCCTACTACAATGAGCAGTTCTTC. Its protein is CASRPGTAYYNEQFF.

This clonotype was counted many times. The chain is built from TRBV29-1 and TRBJ1-1, with no clear D. V lost 1 base and J 5 bases, leaving 8 bases between the germline ends. This CDR3 spans 12 amino acids. Germline V CDR1 and CDR2: SQVTM, ANQGSEA. CDR3 DNA sequence: TGCAGCGTTGAAGTCGCAAGGACTGAAGCTTTCTTT. Residues: CSVEVARTEAFF.

The table lists this clonotype with many counts. V and J are TRBV20-1 and TRBJ2-3; the D is unclear. The CDR3 loop spans 13 amino acids. The germline V gene encodes CDR1 DFQATT and CDR2 SNEGSKA (reference sequence). The V end was cut by 5 bases, the J end by 1 base, with 10 bases between. CDR3 coding DNA: TGCAGTGCTTCCCTGGGCGGCACAGATACGCAGTATTTT. It translates to CSASLGGTDTQYF.

Ten or more counts support this clonotype. The chain carries TRBV12-3 or TRBV12-4 and TRBJ1-5; TRBD1 matches 8 bases. The CDR3 spans 14 residues. V was pared by 6 bases and J by 5 bases, with 6 bases of the junction left unmatched. CDR3 coding DNA: TGTGCCAGCAGCCGTGACAGGGGAGATCAGCCCCAGCATTTT. It is translated as CASSRDRGDQPQHF.

The V and J genes are TRBV20-1 and TRBJ2-7; D unresolved. Germline CDR1 DFQATT, CDR2 SNEGSKA (reference sequence). CDR3 length: 14 amino acids. V lost 7 bases and J 4 bases, leaving 20 bases between the germline ends. CDR3 bases: TGCAGTGTACCCCGGGTAGAATCTACGTACGAGCAGTACTTC. It specifies CSVPRVESTYEQYF.

This clonotype was detected only a few times. The V and J genes are TRBV7-9 and TRBJ2-7; D may be TRBD1 or TRBD2 (5 bases each). The V and J ends lost 1 base and 2 bases respectively, with 27 bases between them. The CDR3 loop spans 20 amino acids. Germline values: CDR1 SEHNR, CDR2 FQNEAQ (reference sequence). CDR3 in amino acids: CASSLEGILPGGRGPYEQYF. In DNA form, the CDR3 reads TGTGCCAGCAGCTTAGAAGGAATTCTACCCGGAGGTAGGGGCCCCTACGAGCAGTACTTC. Full variable domain (remainder filled in from reference TRBV7-9 and TRBJ2-7): DTGVSQNPRHKITKRGQNVTFRCDPISEHNRLYWYRQTLGQGPEFLTYFQNEAQLEKSRLLSDRFSAERPKGSFSTLEIQRTEQGDSAMYLCASSLEGILPGGRGPYEQYFGPGTRLTVT.

This clonotype was recorded at least ten times. The chain employs TRBV6-1 and TRBJ2-5; TRBD2 matches at 13 bases. J lost 5 bases, V lost 5 bases, and 8 bases had no gene match. This CDR3 contains 16 residues. Germline CDR1 is MNHNS and CDR2 is SASEGT. The CDR3 sequence: CASSPGTSGAGETQYF. In DNA, the CDR3 is TGTGCCAGCAGTCCCGGGACTAGCGGGGCGGGGGAGACCCAGTACTTC.